Following are 25 T cell receptor beta chains from one sample sequenced in a study of T cell changes during pregnancy in multiple sclerosis. The protocol was immunoSEQ multiplex PCR, while the TCRdb copy is restricted to in-frame clones and leaves out a portion. The sample lists some 56,000 clones, approximately 90% occurring once. The starting material was peripheral blood, obtained in the third trimester of pregnancy. These TCRs come from a female donor in good health, enrolled as a control in a pregnancy study.

The V call is TRBV11-2, the J call TRBJ2-5, with 7 bases matching TRBD1. With 4 bases clipped from V and 3 bases from J, the junction kept 5 bases outside the gene matches. CDR1 and CDR2 from the germline V gene are SGHAT and FQNNGV. There are 14 residues in the CDR3. CDR3 coding DNA: TGTGCCAGCAGCTCTGGACAGGTCGAAGAGACCCAGTACTTC. It yields the protein CASSSGQVEETQYF.

The chain has TRBV27 and TRBJ2-7, with a possible D match to TRBD2 (5 bases). This CDR3 has 11 residues. The germline V gene has CDR1 MNHEY and CDR2 SMNVEV (reference sequence). Trimming took 5 bases from V and 5 from J, leaving 7 bases between them. The CDR3 loop reads CASSPGDEQYF. The DNA of the CDR3 is TGTGCCAGCAGTCCCGGGGACGAGCAGTACTTC.

The chain is built from TRBV6-5 and TRBJ2-7, with 8 bases lining up with TRBD1. Germline V gene sequence: CDR1 MNHEY, CDR2 SVGAGI. The V and J ends lost 5 bases and 3 bases, in that order; junction bases with no gene match: 9. The CDR3 spans 15 residues. The chain's CDR3 is CASSLHRGSSYEQYF. CDR3 sequence (DNA): TGTGCCAGCAGTCTACACAGGGGGTCGAGCTACGAGCAGTACTTC.

The rearrangement joins TRBV29-1 to TRBJ2-2, with 9 positions matching TRBD2. Germline loops: CDR1 SQVTM, CDR2 ANQGSEA. With 5 bases clipped from V and 6 bases from J, the junction kept 10 bases outside the gene matches. The CDR3 runs to 15 residues. The CDR3 sequence is CSVISGRLRAGELFF. CDR3 coding DNA: TGCAGCGTTATTAGCGGGAGATTGAGGGCCGGGGAGCTGTTTTTT.

The rearrangement uses TRBV4-1 and TRBJ1-1; 9 bases align to TRBD1. Germline V gene data show CDR1 as MGHRA and CDR2 as YSYEKL. V was pared by 4 bases and J by 4 bases, with 13 bases of the junction left unmatched. The CDR3 length is 17 residues. The CDR3 region has the DNA TGCGCCAGCAGCCGGCATCGGGACAGGGAACTTAGCACTGAAGCTTTCTTT. It encodes CASSRHRDRELSTEAFF.

This chain joins TRBV5-1 and TRBJ2-7, with a weak D call TRBD1 (6 bases). Looked up from germline, CDR1 is SGHRS and CDR2 is YFSETQ. The CDR3 is made up of 14 amino acids. V lost 0 bases to trimming and J lost 2 bases, with 9 bases between them. The CDR3 DNA is TGCGCCAGCAGCTTGGGAGGGGGAACCTACGAGCAGTACTTC. Translating it yields CASSLGGGTYEQYF.

CDR3: CASSLAVSDTEAFF. In DNA, the CDR3 is TGTGCCAGCAGCTTAGCGGTGTCAGACACTGAAGCTTTCTTT. This chain connects TRBV7-9 to TRBJ1-1; no clear D. The CDR3 has 14 residues. V lost 0 bases and J 3 bases, leaving 8 bases between the germline ends. In germline, CDR1 is SEHNR, CDR2 FQNEAQ (reference sequence). Variable domain in full (rest from reference TRBV7-9 and TRBJ1-1): DTGVSQNPRHKITKRGQNVTFRCDPISEHNRLYWYRQTLGQGPEFLTYFQNEAQLEKSRLLSDRFSAERPKGSFSTLEIQRTEQGDSAMYLCASSLAVSDTEAFFGQGTRLTVV.

V is TRBV27 and J is TRBJ1-4, with TRBD1 matching 8 bases. Losses at the gene ends were 6 bases for V and 7 bases for J; bases not matched to a gene: 7. This CDR3 contains 14 residues. Per germline, CDR1 MNHEY and CDR2 SMNVEV (reference sequence). The CDR3 is CASRLTGVVEKLFF. The DNA of the CDR3 is TGTGCCAGCAGATTGACAGGGGTCGTTGAAAAACTGTTTTTT.

This clone was detected only a few times. CDR3: CASSLGRTSVNEQFF. The CDR3 nucleotides read TGTGCCAGCAGCTTGGGTAGGACTAGCGTCAATGAGCAGTTCTTC. This chain uses TRBV5-4 with TRBJ2-1, with 9 nucleotides matching TRBD2. V lost 0 bases to trimming and J lost 6 bases; unmatched junction nucleotides: 4. This CDR3 has 15 amino acids. Germline CDR1 is SGHNT and CDR2 is YYREEE (reference sequence).

The sample holds one count of this clone. The rearrangement uses TRBV28 and TRBJ2-1; 7 bases map to TRBD1. V lost 3 bases and J lost 9; bases outside the gene matches: 11. The CDR3 is 15 amino acids. CDR1 is MDHEN, CDR2 SYDVKM, per germline. The CDR3 region has the DNA TGTGCCAGCAGTTTTCCGGGACAGTATCAAAGTGAGCAGTTCTTC. It encodes CASSFPGQYQSEQFF.

This clone was detected once. This sequence joins TRBV27 and TRBJ2-5; TRBD1 matches 8 bases. This CDR3 has 13 amino acids. CDR1 and CDR2 from the germline V gene are MNHEY and SMNVEV (reference sequence). V lost 2 bases and J lost 5; bases outside the gene matches: 1. The CDR3 region is CASSLGDRETQYF. CDR3 bases: TGTGCCAGCAGTTTAGGGGACAGGGAGACCCAGTACTTC.

V and J are TRBV19 and TRBJ2-7; TRBD1 might be the D (6 bases). Germline-derived CDR1 and CDR2 are LNHDA and SQIVND (reference sequence). V lost 5 bases to trimming and J lost 6 bases, with 11 bases between them. This CDR3 has 12 residues. CDR3 bases: TGTGCCAGTAGTTCGGACAGTAGCGAGCAGTACTTC. Amino acids: CASSSDSSEQYF.

With regard to this clone: One end of the junction fails to match germline, which may point to a read error. V usage is TRBV27 and J usage is TRBJ2-3; 8 bases match TRBD2. CDR1 is MNHEY, CDR2 SMNVEV, per germline (reference sequence). The CDR3 spans 13 residues. Here the CDR3 DNA reads TGTGCCAGCAGTTTATCAGCGAGTAGCGGGATCAGTTTT. It translates to CASSLSASSGISF.

With regard to this clone: A junction end diverges from the germline sequence, so it may reflect a read error. This chain joins TRBV6-1 and TRBJ1-1, with D possibly being TRBD1 (5 bases). Germline-derived CDR1 and CDR2 are MNHNS and SASEGT. The CDR3 is 19 amino acids. The CDR3 loop reads CASSEAGKGAQGLKTEAFF. CDR3 coding DNA: TGTGCCAGCAGTGAAGCGGGTAAAGGGGCCCAGGGCTTGAAGACTGAAGCTTTCTTT.

The chain employs TRBV18 and TRBJ2-1; TRBD2 matches at 7 bases. The V and J ends lost 3 bases and 5 bases, in that order; junction bases with no gene match: 4. This CDR3 is 14 amino acids long. Germline V gives CDR1 KGHSH, CDR2 LQKENI. This CDR3 reads CASSPGGSDNEQFF. The DNA for the CDR3 is TGTGCCAGCTCACCCGGCGGGAGCGACAATGAGCAGTTCTTC.

This clone has a single count. The genes are TRBV6-5 and TRBJ2-4, with D tentatively TRBD2 (6 bases). From germline, CDR1 is MNHEY and CDR2 SVGAGI. V was cut by 2 bases and J by 8 bases, with 10 bases left in between. This CDR3 comprises 13 residues. The CDR3 reads CASSYLGGDIQYF. DNA for the CDR3: TGTGCCAGCAGTTACCTTGGCGGGGACATTCAGTACTTC.

This clone was detected only once. The V gene is TRBV11-2, the J gene TRBJ2-1; TRBD2 matches at 9 bases. The germline CDR1 and CDR2 sequences are SGHAT and FQNNGV. With V trimmed by 6 bases and J by 7 bases, 10 bases remained unmatched. The CDR3 is 15 residues long. DNA for the CDR3: TGTGCCAGCAGTTTTTTAGCGGGGGCCCTGAATGAGCAGTTCTTC. Protein sequence: CASSFLAGALNEQFF.

In the case of this clone: Possible read error: a much larger clone is one base away. The DNA for the CDR3 is TGCGCCGGCAGCCAAGGGACGGGGGGGTACAATGAGCAGTTCTTC. Translation gives CAGSQGTGGYNEQFF. The chain joins TRBV4-3 to TRBJ2-1, with 8 positions matching TRBD2. The CDR3 covers 15 residues. The germline V gene has CDR1 LGHNA and CDR2 YSLEER.

The rearrangement links TRBV6-1 to TRBJ1-5, with D perhaps TRBD1 (5 bases). Trimming cost V 2 bases and J 4 bases, with 9 bases left between them. The CDR3 length is 14 residues. Germline V lookup: CDR1 MNHNS, CDR2 SASEGT. The DNA for the CDR3 is TGTGCCAGCAGTGAAATGGGGGGAAATCAGCCCCAGCATTTT. Translation gives CASSEMGGNQPQHF.

V gene TRBV6-1 combines with J gene TRBJ1-5; a possible D gene is TRBD1 (6 bases). The CDR3 length is 16 residues. The germline V gene encodes CDR1 MNHNS and CDR2 SASEGT. Trimming removed 2 bases at V and 3 bases at J, with 14 bases between. In DNA form, the CDR3 reads TGTGCCAGCAGTGAAAGAGGACAGAAAGACAATCAGCCCCAGCATTTT. This translates into CASSERGQKDNQPQHF.

The rearrangement links TRBV5-1 to TRBJ2-3; weak D call: TRBD1 (6 bases). CDR1 and CDR2 (germline): SGHRS, YFSETQ. V was cut by 3 bases and J by 0 bases, with 14 bases left in between. This CDR3 has 16 amino acids. CDR3 protein: CASSSLDRSSTDTQYF. The CDR3 DNA reads TGCGCCAGCAGCTCGCTGGACAGATCTAGCACAGATACGCAGTATTTT.

The rearrangement links TRBV28 to TRBJ1-1; 9 bases agree with TRBD1. CDR1 is MDHEN, CDR2 SYDVKM, per germline. CDR3 size: 15 residues. The ends lost 5 bases at V and 11 bases at J; junction bases unmatched: 15. CDR3 in DNA: TGTGCCAGCAGTCCTCCCGACAGGGGGTCTATGTATGCTTTCTTT. Residues: CASSPPDRGSMYAFF. The whole variable domain, filled in from reference TRBV28 and TRBJ1-1, reads DVKVTQSSRYLVKRTGEKVFLECVQDMDHENMFWYRQDPGLGLRLIYFSYDVKMKEKGDIPEGYSVSREKKERFSLILESASTNQTSMYLCASSPPDRGSMYAFFGQGTRLTVV.

V gene TRBV9 combines with J gene TRBJ2-7; tentative D call: TRBD1 (6 bases). Germline CDR1 reads SGDLS; CDR2 reads YYNGEE. Between the trimmed V and J ends, which lost 1 base and 3 bases, there was a span of 11 bases. This CDR3 has 14 residues. The CDR3 loop is CASSVMAGDYEQYF. The CDR3 DNA follows: TGTGCCAGCAGCGTAATGGCAGGGGACTACGAGCAGTACTTC. The full variable domain, rest sourced from reference TRBV9 and TRBJ2-7, is DSGVTQTPKHLITATGQRVTLRCSPRSGDLSVYWYQQSLDQGLQFLIQYYNGEERAKGNILERFSAQQFPDLHSELNLSSLELGDSALYFCASSVMAGDYEQYFGPGTRLTVT.

DNA of the CDR3: TGTGCCAGCAGGTTGATTGCGGGGGTGCCAGATTACAATGAGCAGTTCTTC. This gives the protein CASRLIAGVPDYNEQFF. The chain carries TRBV28 and TRBJ2-1; TRBD2 aligns across 7 bases. Germline assignment: CDR1 MDHEN and CDR2 SYDVKM. V shed 6 bases and J 4 bases; nucleotides not matched to a gene: 15. The CDR3 consists of 17 residues. Full variable domain (rest looked up from reference TRBV28 and TRBJ2-1): DVKVTQSSRYLVKRTGEKVFLECVQDMDHENMFWYRQDPGLGLRLIYFSYDVKMKEKGDIPEGYSVSREKKERFSLILESASTNQTSMYLCASRLIAGVPDYNEQFFGPGTRLTVL.

The rearrangement joins TRBV30 to TRBJ1-6, with a weak D call TRBD1 (5 bases). CDR1 GTSNPN and CDR2 SVGIG come from the germline V gene (reference sequence). V shed 3 bases and J shed 7 bases, with 16 bases lying between them. The CDR3 contains 15 residues. DNA for the CDR3: TGTGCCTGGAGCGGACAACCCCCGGCGAATTCACCCCTCCACTTT. Its translation is CAWSGQPPANSPLHF. Using reference TRBV30 and TRBJ1-6 for the parts outside the CDR3, the full variable domain is SQTIHQWPATLVQPVGSPLSLECTVEGTSNPNLYWYRQAAGRGLQLLFYSVGIGQISSEVPQNLSASRPQDRQFILSSKKLLLSDSGFYLCAWSGQPPANSPLHFGNGTRLTVT.